Below are 20 T cell receptor beta chains sequenced from a single sample in a study of T cell repertoires in cytomegalovirus infection (dated by TCRdb to about 2019). For these TCRs, the target antigens are not known. The sample's treatment or condition label, decoded: in vitro stimulation with specific CMV peptide epitopes to enrich CMV-specific T cells. The sequencer listed for this sample is Illumina HiSeq 1500. TCRdb reprocessed the public reads (quality trimming at Q25 with fastp, clone calling with MiXCR) and kept in-frame beta chains. Each CDR3 protein gets just one entry, which takes the most common genes and DNA from the rows behind it. Counted in this sample were nearly 700,000 distinct CDR3 sequences; around 32% of them appeared once. The ten largest clonotypes hold 18% of the sample. The sequenced sample was cultured PBMCs, obtained from culture after CMV antigen stimulation. All receptors come from a human donor in good health (CMV status not recorded). Some clones in this sample may be carry-over from other donors' samples.

The chain has TRBV27 and TRBJ1-2, with a tentative D call TRBD1 (6 bases). The V and J ends lost 5 bases and 8 bases respectively, with 15 bases between them. Germline-derived CDR1 and CDR2 are MNHEY and SMNVEV (reference sequence). The CDR3 loop spans 13 amino acids. The CDR3 is CASSPRGGEGYTF. The CDR3 DNA follows: TGTGCCAGCAGTCCCCGCGGGGGCGAGGGCTACACCTTC.

This clonotype was seen only a few times. This chain uses TRBV6-1 with TRBJ1-3; D is unclear. V was cut by 3 bases and J by 4 bases, with 10 bases left in between. CDR3 length: 14 amino acids. Germline V lookup: CDR1 MNHNS, CDR2 SASEGT. CDR3 in amino acids: CASSEYGRGNTIYF. The CDR3 bases are TGTGCCAGCAGTGAGTACGGAAGAGGAAACACCATATATTTT.

This clonotype has only a few counts. The CDR3 loop is CASSLVGAPGEKLFF. In DNA form, the CDR3 reads TGTGCCAGCAGCTTAGTAGGGGCCCCGGGTGAAAAACTGTTTTTT. V gene TRBV11-2 combines with J gene TRBJ1-4, with D perhaps TRBD1 (5 bases). This CDR3 has 15 residues. Trimming stripped 1 base from V and 7 bases from J, with 13 bases between. Germline CDR1 is SGHAT and CDR2 is FQNNGV. Drawing the rest from reference TRBV11-2 and TRBJ1-4, the complete variable domain is EAGVAQSPRYKIIEKRQSVAFWCNPISGHATLYWYQQILGQGPKLLIQFQNNGVVDDSQLPKDRFSAERLKGVDSTLKIQPAKLEDSAVYLCASSLVGAPGEKLFFGSGTQLSVL.

The chain carries TRBV5-5 and TRBJ2-3, with D uncertain. The CDR3 is 14 amino acids. Germline-derived CDR1 and CDR2 are SGHKS and YYEKEE (reference sequence). V was shortened by 1 base and J by 6 bases, with 12 bases between the two germline ends. The CDR3 region is CASSLPGRWDTQYF. DNA of the CDR3: TGTGCCAGCAGCTTGCCTGGTCGATGGGATACGCAGTATTTT.

The rearrangement uses TRBV2 and TRBJ1-5, with 9 bases aligning to TRBD1. V shed 10 bases, J shed 3 bases, and the junction held 7 bases outside the gene matches. Looked up from germline, CDR1 is SNHLY and CDR2 is FYNNEI. This CDR3 comprises 14 residues. The CDR3 sequence: CATARDRVNQPQHF. As DNA, the CDR3 is TGTGCCACGGCCAGGGACAGGGTCAATCAGCCCCAGCATTTT.

Only a few counts were recorded for this clonotype. The gene calls are TRBV28 and TRBJ2-1, with 8 bases matching TRBD2. V was clipped by 3 bases and J by 8 bases; unmatched bases: 12. The CDR3 consists of 16 residues. Germline V lookup: CDR1 MDHEN, CDR2 SYDVKM. This CDR3 is CASSFLAGGRGDEQFF. CDR3 bases: TGTGCCAGCAGTTTTTTGGCGGGGGGCCGGGGGGATGAGCAGTTCTTC. Supplemented by reference TRBV28 and TRBJ2-1, the full variable domain reads DVKVTQSSRYLVKRTGEKVFLECVQDMDHENMFWYRQDPGLGLRLIYFSYDVKMKEKGDIPEGYSVSREKKERFSLILESASTNQTSMYLCASSFLAGGRGDEQFFGPGTRLTVL.

The sample holds a few counts of this clonotype. This rearrangement joins TRBV12-3 or TRBV12-4 to TRBJ1-1; D is uncertain. The V and J ends lost 7 bases and 0 bases respectively, with 12 bases between them. This CDR3 comprises 14 residues. The CDR3 nucleotides read TGTGCCAGCAACACCGCTGCTTTGAACACTGAAGCTTTCTTT. It codes for CASNTAALNTEAFF.

This chain uses TRBV7-8 with TRBJ2-3; 10 bases line up with TRBD2. V shed 4 bases and J 3 bases; nucleotides not matched to a gene: 7. CDR3 size: 16 residues. Germline V lookup: CDR1 SGHVS, CDR2 FQNEAQ. The CDR3 region is CASSSGLAAVTDTQYF. In DNA, the CDR3 is TGTGCCAGCAGCTCCGGACTAGCGGCCGTTACAGATACGCAGTATTTT.

The table lists this clonotype with a count of one. The chain links TRBV20-1 to TRBJ2-1; possible D gene TRBD2, 7 bases. Germline V gene sequence: CDR1 DFQATT, CDR2 SNEGSKA (reference sequence). Trimming stripped 3 bases from V and 5 bases from J, with 14 bases between. The CDR3 length is 14 residues. The CDR3: CSARWGGPNNEQFF. The CDR3 DNA reads as TGCAGTGCTAGGTGGGGGGGGCCGAACAATGAGCAGTTCTTC.

This clonotype was seen a handful of times. The V and J genes are TRBV19 and TRBJ2-2, with D perhaps TRBD2 (5 bases). There are 16 residues in the CDR3. CDR1 LNHDA and CDR2 SQIVND come from the germline V gene (reference sequence). The V gene lost 4 bases and the J gene lost 6 bases, with 18 bases spanning the gap. The CDR3 spells CASSKAAAERAGELFF. The CDR3 bases are TGTGCCAGTAGTAAGGCTGCAGCGGAGAGGGCCGGGGAGCTGTTTTTT.

The rearrangement joins TRBV5-6 to TRBJ1-5; D is unresolved. CDR1 and CDR2 from the germline V gene are SGHDT and YYEEEE. This CDR3 spans 13 amino acids. V was cut by 1 base and J by 4 bases, with 6 bases left in between. CDR3 region: CASSLRANQPQHF. DNA for the CDR3: TGTGCCAGCAGCTTGCGGGCGAATCAGCCCCAGCATTTT.

In the case of this clonotype: Compared with germline, one end of the junction differs, possibly owing to a read error. The CDR3 reads CVSSVLSGANTGELFF. The DNA of the CDR3 is TGTGTCAGCAGCGTTTTGAGCGGGGCGAACACCGGGGAGCTGTTTTTT. This sequence joins TRBV9 and TRBJ2-2; TRBD2 agrees at 7 bases. This CDR3 contains 16 residues. Germline V gene lookup returns CDR1 SGDLS and CDR2 YYNGEE.

V gene TRBV11-1 combines with J gene TRBJ2-6; no definite D call. The CDR3 is 20 amino acids. The germline V and J ends were trimmed by 3 bases and 0 bases, with 21 bases remaining between them. Germline CDR1 is SGHAT and CDR2 is FQDESV (reference sequence). The chain's CDR3 is CASSLSDPWQILSGANVLTF. CDR3 nucleotide sequence: TGTGCCAGCAGCTTGTCAGATCCGTGGCAGATACTCTCTGGGGCCAACGTCCTGACTTTC. The full variable domain, with the rest looked up from reference TRBV11-1 and TRBJ2-6, is EAEVAQSPRYKITEKSQAVAFWCDPISGHATLYWYRQILGQGPELLVQFQDESVVDDSQLPKDRFSAERLKGVDSTLKIQPAELGDSAMYLCASSLSDPWQILSGANVLTFGAGSRLTVL.

The sample holds many counts of this clonotype. The gene calls are TRBV7-2 and TRBJ2-3, with TRBD2 as a possible D gene (5 bases). From germline, CDR1 is SGHTA and CDR2 FQGNSA. CDR3 size: 16 residues. V lost 2 bases and J 1 base, leaving 13 bases between the germline ends. This CDR3 is CASSLRGPRGTDTQYF. In DNA, the CDR3 is TGTGCCAGCAGCTTACGCGGTCCGAGGGGCACAGATACGCAGTATTTT.

Ten or more counts support this clonotype. The chain uses TRBV7-2 and TRBJ2-1; D might be TRBD2 (6 bases). Germline values: CDR1 SGHTA, CDR2 FQGNSA. V lost 5 bases and J 8 bases, leaving 19 bases between the germline ends. The CDR3 has 15 amino acids. The CDR3 sequence: CASSPRRRGGDEQFF. The CDR3 nucleotides are TGTGCCAGCAGCCCCCGGCGGAGGGGTGGCGATGAGCAGTTCTTC.

This chain connects TRBV12-3 or TRBV12-4 to TRBJ2-1; D is undetermined. The V end was cut by 6 bases, the J end by 7 bases, with 16 bases between. The CDR3 sequence is 14 residues long. DNA of the CDR3: TGTGCCAGCAGAATGGGCCAAGCTGGGAATGAGCAGTTCTTC. This encodes CASRMGQAGNEQFF.

This clonotype has just a few counts. The CDR3 DNA is TGTGCCAGCAGCTTAGTTATTCTGGGAACGGGCTCCTACGAGCAGTACTTC. Its translation: CASSLVILGTGSYEQYF. The V gene is TRBV7-2, the J gene TRBJ2-7; D is unresolved. The germline V gene encodes CDR1 SGHTA and CDR2 FQGNSA. There are 17 residues in the CDR3. Trimming pared 1 base from V and 0 bases from J, leaving 16 bases between.

This clonotype was seen many times. The chain employs TRBV7-2 and TRBJ2-1; D perhaps matches TRBD2 (6 bases). Trimming cost V 6 bases and J 1 base, with 13 bases left between them. CDR3 length: 15 residues. Germline values: CDR1 SGHTA, CDR2 FQGNSA. For the CDR3, the DNA is TGTGCCAGCAGTCCTCGGAGGGAGTCCTACAATGAGCAGTTCTTC. Protein sequence: CASSPRRESYNEQFF.

This clonotype was counted between two and nine times. The CDR3 protein is CASGLATRTSSPSVPEQYF. The CDR3 DNA sequence: TGTGCTAGTGGTTTGGCTACCCGGACTTCAAGTCCCTCCGTTCCCGAGCAGTACTTC. The V and J genes are TRBV12-5 and TRBJ2-7; TRBD2 is a possible D gene (5 bases). V lost 1 base to trimming and J lost 6 bases, with 28 bases between them. In germline, CDR1 is LGHNT, CDR2 FRNRAP. This CDR3 is 19 amino acids long.

The chain recombines TRBV4-1 with TRBJ2-7, with TRBD2 identical over 8 bases. V lost 0 bases, J lost 0 bases, and 10 bases stayed unmatched. The CDR3 runs to 18 residues. The germline V gene encodes CDR1 MGHRA and CDR2 YSYEKL. CDR3 residues: CASSQERGRGASSYEQYF. The CDR3 DNA follows: TGCGCCAGCAGCCAAGAACGGGGGCGGGGGGCCAGCTCCTACGAGCAGTACTTC.